This T cell receptor beta chain came from a study of beta chain features in type 1 diabetes. General study points: Relative to healthy donors, patients appeared to have naive, central memory and Treg TCRB repertoires that were more similar. There was a moderate but significant shortening of TCRB CDR3s in all four CD4+ subsets of Type 1 diabetes patients.

As every portion of the isolated RNA was reverse transcribed, the sequencing read expressed TCRB transcripts. For naive, central memory and regulatory T cell samples, reads averaged around 3.8 million. This table comes from immunoSEQ multiplex PCR, and its TCRdb copy is limited to in-frame clones, with some not included. The profile shows around 500,000 clones, approximately 30% of them singletons. On this clone: Its specificity is unknown.

Post-sort purity exceeded 95% for all sorted populations. Trimming took 1 base from V and 1 from J, leaving 10 bases between them. This CDR3 region has 14 residues. CDR1 and CDR2 (germline): SQVTM, ANQGSEA. The sequence came from a man younger than 35 in good health. This chain uses TRBV29-1 with TRBJ1-1; D might be TRBD1 (6 bases). Sequencing was performed on naive CD4+ T cells from blood. CDR3 loop: CSVEVGGGNTEAFF. CDR3 coding DNA: TGCAGCGTTGAAGTTGGAGGGGGGAACACTGAAGCTTTCTTT.